Listed here are 27 T cell receptor beta chains from one sample, sequenced in a study of Graves' ophthalmopathy and Graves' hyperthyroidism (dated by TCRdb to 2016 to 2019). The data were produced on an Illumina HiSeq 2000. TCR beta CDR3 regions were amplified from RNA transcripts for repertoire sequencing. The first round of RT-PCR was done with HTBI primers and the Qiagen OneStep RT-PCR kit, and was followed by a second round of multiplex PCR, then size selection and purification. The public reads were quality trimmed at Q25 with fastp and then assembled into clones with MiXCR by TCRdb, keeping productive beta chains. Duplicate CDR3 protein sequences are folded into a single record with the most common DNA and genes. This sample has approximately 480,000 distinct CDR3 sequences in its table, and around 14% of those were observed once. Jointly, the top ten make up about 9.4% of the sample. Sequenced sample: blood. These receptors all stem from a woman in her 30s with Graves' ophthalmopathy. Donor details come from another sample of the same person, matched by shared clones.

At least ten counts were recorded for this clonotype. The rearrangement links TRBV5-1 to TRBJ2-7; 8 bases agree with TRBD2. Germline lookup yields CDR1 SGHRS and CDR2 YFSETQ. The CDR3 is 14 residues long. V gave up 4 bases and J gave up 5 bases; unmatched junction bases: 8. CDR3 sequence reads: CASSPGGLVNEQYF. The CDR3, as DNA: TGCGCCAGCAGCCCGGGGGGACTAGTGAACGAGCAGTACTTC.

In this sample, this clonotype turned up many times. The chain is built from TRBV6-1 and TRBJ2-7; 7 bases fit TRBD1. The V and J ends lost 7 bases and 3 bases, in that order; junction bases with no gene match: 15. Germline V gene sequence: CDR1 MNHNS, CDR2 SASEGT. This CDR3 is built from 16 residues. CDR3 coding DNA: TGTGCCAGCACACCTAGAGGGACAGCCGATCGCTACGAGCAGTACTTC. Its translation: CASTPRGTADRYEQYF.

This clonotype was detected only a few times. The V gene is TRBV30, the J gene TRBJ2-2, with TRBD2 as a possible D gene (6 bases). The CDR3 sequence is 12 residues long. Germline CDR1 and CDR2: GTSNPN and SVGIG (reference sequence). The germline V and J ends were trimmed by 8 bases and 5 bases, with 12 bases remaining between them. CDR3 amino acids: CARGTGTGELFF. CDR3 DNA: TGTGCCCGGGGGACGGGGACCGGGGAGCTGTTTTTT.

This clonotype was seen many times. This sequence joins TRBV6-1 and TRBJ1-1; 9 nucleotides agree with TRBD1. The CDR3 contains 13 residues. Germline V gene sequence: CDR1 MNHNS, CDR2 SASEGT. V lost 7 bases, J lost 5 bases, and 5 bases stayed unmatched. CDR3 bases: TGTGCCAGCACTCCGGGACAGGGAACTGAAGCTTTCTTT. Residues: CASTPGQGTEAFF.

This clonotype occurred many times. This rearrangement joins TRBV6-5 to TRBJ1-6; TRBD1 matches 10 bases. The CDR3 is 16 amino acids. Germline V gives CDR1 MNHEY, CDR2 SVGAGI. V dropped 5 bases and J dropped 5; count of bases not matched to a gene: 6. The CDR3 protein is CASSNPGTGDNSPLHF. Here the CDR3 DNA reads TGTGCCAGCAGTAACCCCGGGACAGGGGATAATTCACCCCTCCACTTT.

A few counts support this clonotype. The gene calls are TRBV2 and TRBJ1-1; 7 nucleotides align to TRBD1. Trimming at V came to 9 bases and at J to 1 base, leaving 5 bases not matched to a gene. This CDR3 contains 13 residues. The germline V gene has CDR1 SNHLY and CDR2 FYNNEI. The CDR3 loop reads CARSQGKNTEAFF. Written as DNA, the CDR3 is TGTGCCAGATCACAGGGGAAGAACACTGAAGCTTTCTTT.

There are many counts of this clonotype. The CDR3 DNA reads TGTGCCAGCAGTCTTTACAGGGTTCGTCAGCCCCAGCATTTT. Translated: CASSLYRVRQPQHF. The chain is built from TRBV27 and TRBJ1-5; possibly TRBD1 for D (6 bases). V was pared by 5 bases and J by 6 bases, with 14 bases between. The CDR3 contains 14 residues. Germline V lookup: CDR1 MNHEY, CDR2 SMNVEV (reference sequence).

This clonotype was seen many times. The CDR3 sequence: CAWSVRWAKFHEQYF. The DNA for the CDR3 is TGTGCCTGGAGTGTAAGGTGGGCGAAATTCCACGAGCAGTACTTC. This chain joins TRBV30 and TRBJ2-7; D gene ambiguous. Trimming pared 0 bases from V and 5 bases from J, leaving 17 bases between. This CDR3 is 15 amino acids long. Germline V gene lookup returns CDR1 GTSNPN and CDR2 SVGIG (reference sequence).

V and J are TRBV30 and TRBJ1-1; no firm D call. With 5 bases removed from V and 0 bases from J, the gap between germline ends came to 4 bases. Germline V gene sequence: CDR1 GTSNPN, CDR2 SVGIG (reference sequence). The CDR3 extends over 11 amino acids. DNA for the CDR3: TGTGCCTGGGAGTTGAACACTGAAGCTTTCTTT. It translates to CAWELNTEAFF.

In its sample, this clonotype was seen many times. The chain recombines TRBV28 with TRBJ2-5; 11 bases map to TRBD2. This CDR3 has 14 amino acids. Germline V gene sequence: CDR1 MDHEN, CDR2 SYDVKM. Trimming at V came to 5 bases and at J to 4 bases, leaving 3 bases not matched to a gene. The CDR3 loop is CASSHTSGGETQYF. The CDR3 DNA reads as TGTGCCAGCAGTCATACTAGCGGGGGAGAGACCCAGTACTTC. Full variable domain (missing parts from reference TRBV28 and TRBJ2-5): DVKVTQSSRYLVKRTGEKVFLECVQDMDHENMFWYRQDPGLGLRLIYFSYDVKMKEKGDIPEGYSVSREKKERFSLILESASTNQTSMYLCASSHTSGGETQYFGPGTRLLVL.

This clonotype appeared many times. The J gene is TRBJ1-5, the V gene TRBV28; D unclear. This CDR3 has 15 residues. V lost 6 bases and J lost 2, with 14 bases in between. Germline loops: CDR1 MDHEN, CDR2 SYDVKM. CDR3 nucleotide sequence: TGTGCCAGCAGAACCCTTCAGGTCGGCAATCAGCCCCAGCATTTT. This gives the protein CASRTLQVGNQPQHF.

This clonotype has a count of ten or more. One end of the junction fails to match germline, which may point to a read error. The V and J genes are TRBV24-1 and TRBJ2-5; D unclear. From germline, CDR1 is KGHDR and CDR2 SFDVKD. The CDR3 loop spans 11 amino acids. Here the CDR3 reads CATSVPESQYF. CDR3 in DNA: TGTGCCACCAGTGTCCCGGAGAGCCAGTACTTC.

This clonotype was picked up many times. The chain is built from TRBV6-1 and TRBJ1-1; D perhaps matches TRBD1 (5 bases). The CDR3 sequence is 13 residues long. V was trimmed by 8 bases and J by 2 bases, leaving 12 bases between them. Germline values: CDR1 MNHNS, CDR2 SASEGT. The CDR3 nucleotides are TGTGCCAGCCAACGAGACAGTAACACTGAAGCTTTCTTT. It encodes CASQRDSNTEAFF.

This clonotype occurred many times. The genes are TRBV7-2 and TRBJ1-6; 9 nucleotides match TRBD1. This CDR3 has 15 amino acids. Germline V lookup: CDR1 SGHTA, CDR2 FQGNSA. V was clipped by 4 bases and J by 7 bases; unmatched bases: 5. The CDR3 DNA is TGTGCCAGCAGCTCAGGGACAGGGTGGAATTCACCCCTCCACTTT. Translated, it gives CASSSGTGWNSPLHF. Using reference TRBV7-2 and TRBJ1-6 for the parts outside the CDR3, the full variable domain is GAGVSQSPSNKVTEKGKDVELRCDPISGHTALYWYRQSLGQGLEFLIYFQGNSAPDKSGLPSDRFSAERTGGSVSTLTIQRTQQEDSAVYLCASSSGTGWNSPLHFGNGTRLTVT.

The chain recombines TRBV18 with TRBJ1-5; 8 positions agree with TRBD1. There are 15 residues in the CDR3. V shed 3 bases, J shed 4 bases, and the junction held 5 bases outside the gene matches. Germline CDR1 reads KGHSH; CDR2 reads LQKENI. The CDR3, as DNA: TGTGCCAGCTCACCCTTCAGGACAGGGAATCAGCCCCAGCATTTT. As protein: CASSPFRTGNQPQHF.

This rearrangement joins TRBV7-9 to TRBJ1-1; the D is unclear. From germline, CDR1 is SEHNR and CDR2 FQNEAQ (reference sequence). This CDR3 is 15 amino acids long. V lost 4 bases and J 3 bases, leaving 15 bases between the germline ends. The CDR3 reads CASSSLGALHTEAFF. In DNA form, the CDR3 reads TGTGCCAGCAGCTCCCTTGGAGCGTTGCACACTGAAGCTTTCTTT.

This clonotype was detected ten times or more. The chain uses TRBV6-1 and TRBJ1-6; no definite D call. V lost 6 bases to trimming and J lost 7 bases, with 10 bases between them. CDR1 MNHNS and CDR2 SASEGT come from the germline V gene. CDR3 length: 13 amino acids. Here the CDR3 DNA reads TGTGCCAGCAGGGTTTCTGGGAATTCACCCCTCCACTTT. This sequence encodes CASRVSGNSPLHF.

This clonotype occurred many times. V is TRBV20-1 and J is TRBJ1-1; the D is unclear. V shed 1 base and J shed 6 bases, with 15 bases lying between them. The CDR3 loop spans 14 amino acids. Germline CDR1 reads DFQATT; CDR2 reads SNEGSKA (reference sequence). CDR3 nucleotide sequence: TGCAGTGCTAGAGTGCCGCGAGGGAATTCTGAAGCTTTCTTT. Amino acid sequence: CSARVPRGNSEAFF.

This clonotype came up many times. The chain has TRBV11-2 and TRBJ2-7; 8 bases are a match to TRBD1. The trim removed 5 bases at V and 2 bases at J, leaving 8 bases unmatched. Germline values: CDR1 SGHAT, CDR2 FQNNGV. This CDR3 contains 15 residues. The CDR3 sequence: CASSLISGGPYEQYF. The CDR3 DNA is TGTGCCAGCAGCCTCATATCAGGGGGCCCCTACGAGCAGTACTTC.

This clonotype was picked up a small number of times. A read error may be the cause here, since a much bigger clone is one base away. The chain is built from TRBV11-3 and TRBJ1-1; the D is unclear. CDR1 and CDR2 from the germline V gene are SGHNT and YENEEA. The CDR3 spans 12 residues. The CDR3 sequence: CASSTANTEACF. CDR3 DNA sequence: TGTGCCAGCAGCACAGCTAACACTGAAGCTTGCTTT.

This clonotype was picked up a small number of times. This sequence joins TRBV10-3 and TRBJ2-7, with D perhaps matching TRBD2 (6 bases). The V gene lost 0 bases and the J gene lost 2 bases, with 14 bases spanning the gap. There are 16 residues in the CDR3. Germline CDR1 reads ENHRY; CDR2 reads SYGVKD. CDR3 amino acids: CAISESAGLITYEQYF. The CDR3 region has the DNA TGTGCCATCAGTGAGTCCGCGGGGTTAATAACCTACGAGCAGTACTTC.

This clonotype was counted many times. Written as DNA, the CDR3 is TGCGCCAGCAGCCCCTCGGGACCCACCGTCTACGAGCAGTACTTC. It specifies CASSPSGPTVYEQYF. V is TRBV5-1 and J is TRBJ2-7, with D possibly called TRBD1 or TRBD2 (5 bases each). Germline values: CDR1 SGHRS, CDR2 YFSETQ. The CDR3 length is 15 residues. V shed 4 bases and J shed 3 bases, with 17 bases lying between them. Full variable domain (remainder filled in from reference TRBV5-1 and TRBJ2-7): KAGVTQTPRYLIKTRGQQVTLSCSPISGHRSVSWYQQTPGQGLQFLFEYFSETQRNKGNFPGRFSGRQFSNSRSEMNVSTLELGDSALYLCASSPSGPTVYEQYFGPGTRLTVT.

As regards this clonotype: A much larger clone sits a single nucleotide away, making a read error possible. The V call is TRBV7-7, the J call TRBJ2-5, with TRBD2 matching over 7 bases. The length of the CDR3 is 15 residues. Germline CDR1 reads SSHAT; CDR2 reads FNYEAQ (reference sequence). The trim removed 4 bases at V and 4 bases at J, leaving 9 bases unmatched. In nucleotides, the CDR3 is TGTGCCAGCAGCTCCTTCGCGGGGGTACGAGAGACCCAGTACTTC. It codes for CASSSFAGVRETQYF.

This clonotype was picked up a small number of times. The rearrangement uses TRBV20-1 and TRBJ2-7; tentatively, D is TRBD1 or TRBD2 (6 bases each). V dropped 0 bases and J dropped 6 bases, with 21 bases sitting between them. CDR1 DFQATT and CDR2 SNEGSKA come from the germline V gene (reference sequence). The CDR3 loop spans 16 amino acids. Here the CDR3 reads CSARDLYKTGAGEQYF. DNA of the CDR3: TGCAGTGCTAGAGACCTTTATAAGACAGGAGCGGGCGAGCAGTACTTC.

This clonotype was detected many times. This chain joins TRBV2 and TRBJ1-1; perhaps TRBD1 as D (5 bases). V was trimmed by 8 bases and J by 8 bases, leaving 15 bases between them. The length of the CDR3 is 12 residues. The germline V gene has CDR1 SNHLY and CDR2 FYNNEI. The CDR3 region has the DNA TGTGCCAGCCGGCGGGACTCCTTGGAAGCTTTCTTT. Residues: CASRRDSLEAFF. Full variable domain (outside the CDR3, taken from reference TRBV2 and TRBJ1-1): EPEVTQTPSHQVTQMGQEVILRCVPISNHLYFYWYRQILGQKVEFLVSFYNNEISEKSEIFDDQFSVERPDGSNFTLKIRSTKLEDSAMYFCASRRDSLEAFFGQGTRLTVV.

This clonotype was found many times. The chain couples TRBV12-3 or TRBV12-4 to TRBJ2-5; possibly TRBD2 for D (7 bases). This CDR3 comprises 14 residues. Between the trimmed V and J ends, which lost 3 bases and 7 bases, there was a span of 15 bases. The CDR3 bases are TGTGCCAGCAGTTTCCCCGGGGGGCGAAGGACCCAGTACTTC. Translation gives CASSFPGGRRTQYF.

In its sample, this clonotype was seen many times. The chain has TRBV6-1 and TRBJ2-7; 13 nucleotides align to TRBD2. Unmatched junction bases numbered 6, after V lost 2 bases and J lost 5 bases. The CDR3 covers 16 residues. Germline CDR1 reads MNHNS; CDR2 reads SASEGT. The CDR3 nucleotides are TGTGCCAGCAGTGAAACCGGGACTAGCGGGGCCGACGAGCAGTACTTC. It is translated as CASSETGTSGADEQYF.